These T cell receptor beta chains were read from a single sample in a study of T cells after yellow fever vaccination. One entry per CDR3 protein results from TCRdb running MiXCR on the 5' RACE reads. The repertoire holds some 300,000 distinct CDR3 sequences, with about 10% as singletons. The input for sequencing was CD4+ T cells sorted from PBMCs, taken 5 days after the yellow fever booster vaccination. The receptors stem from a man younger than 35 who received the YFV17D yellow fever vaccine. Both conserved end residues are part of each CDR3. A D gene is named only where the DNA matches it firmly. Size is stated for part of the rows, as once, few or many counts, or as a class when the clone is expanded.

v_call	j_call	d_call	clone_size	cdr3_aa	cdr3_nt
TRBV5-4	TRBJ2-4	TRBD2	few	CASSPGTSGGNIQYF	TGTGCCAGCAGCCCCGGGACTAGCGGGGGAAACATTCAGTACTTC
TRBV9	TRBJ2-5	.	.	CASSVSIQETQYF	TGTGCCAGCAGCGTAAGCATTCAAGAGACCCAGTACTTC
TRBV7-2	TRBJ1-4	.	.	CASRQTGSTNEKLFF	TGTGCCAGCAGGCAAACAGGGTCAACTAATGAAAAACTGTTTTTT
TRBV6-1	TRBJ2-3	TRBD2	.	CASAPLAGGTDTQYF	TGTGCCAGCGCGCCCCTAGCGGGGGGCACAGATACGCAGTATTTT
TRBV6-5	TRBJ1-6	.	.	CASSYTPTFSSPLHF	TGTGCCAGCAGTTACACCCCTACGTTCAGTTCACCCCTCCACTTT
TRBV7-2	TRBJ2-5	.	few	CASSRYLQETQYF	TGTGCCAGCAGCCGCTACTTACAAGAGACCCAGTACTTC
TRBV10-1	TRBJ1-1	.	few	CASKPTHGDTEAFF	TGCGCCAGCAAACCAACCCACGGGGACACTGAAGCTTTCTTT
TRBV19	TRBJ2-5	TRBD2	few	CASNSWGGPWKKSLETQYF	TGTGCCAGTAATTCGTGGGGGGGACCCTGGAAGAAGTCATTGGAGACCCAGTACTTC
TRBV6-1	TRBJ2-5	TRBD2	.	CASSEGLAGGQETQYF	TGTGCCAGCAGTGAAGGACTAGCGGGGGGCCAAGAGACCCAGTACTTC
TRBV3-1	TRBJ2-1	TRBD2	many	CASSQDAGGAPEQFF	TGTGCCAGCAGCCAAGATGCCGGGGGGGCCCCCGAGCAGTTCTTC
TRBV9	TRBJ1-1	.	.	CASSAQGKGNTEAFF	TGTGCCAGCAGCGCCCAGGGTAAGGGGAACACTGAAGCTTTCTTT
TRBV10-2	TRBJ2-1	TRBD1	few	CASSEPPGQKNNEQFF	TGCGCCAGCAGTGAACCACCGGGACAGAAAAACAATGAGCAGTTCTTC
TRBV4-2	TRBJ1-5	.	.	CASSQDADQPQHF	TGTGCCAGCAGCCAAGATGCGGATCAGCCCCAGCATTTT
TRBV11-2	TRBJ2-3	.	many	CASSFYPDTQYF	TGTGCCAGCAGCTTTTACCCAGATACGCAGTATTTT
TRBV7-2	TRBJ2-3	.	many	CASSLSGLSTDTQYF	TGTGCCAGCAGTTTATCAGGGTTAAGCACAGATACGCAGTATTTT
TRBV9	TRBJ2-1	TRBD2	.	CASSGSGWGGEQFF	TGTGCCAGCAGCGGAAGCGGGTGGGGGGGTGAGCAGTTCTTC